The next 4 T cell receptor beta chains were all read from a single sample in a study of vaccination effects on CD4 cells after COVID-19. No antigens are known for them. Antigen-specific CD4+ T cell clonotypes were called by their expansion after viral peptide-pool culture in ViraFEST. Culturing for approximately 10 days preceded CD4+ T cell isolation. Vaccinated participants had no history of SARS-CoV-2 infection and tested negative for nucleocapsid antibodies. TCRdb's table, derived via immunoSEQ multiplex PCR, lists solely in-frame clones and lacks some. The table lists roughly 63,000 clones, about 80% of them singletons, with 12% in the top ten. The source material was CD4+ T cells from PBMCs cultured with SARS-CoV-2 spike peptides, sampled before COVID-19 vaccination. The receptors stem from a human donor who received a COVID-19 vaccine.

V usage is TRBV12-3 or TRBV12-4 and J usage is TRBJ2-2; D remains ambiguous. The CDR3 is made up of 12 amino acids. Trimming stripped 6 bases from V and 1 base from J, with 3 bases between. The CDR3 DNA reads TGTGCCAGCAGGCGGAACACCGGGGAGCTGTTTTTT. Residues: CASRRNTGELFF.

The chain is built from TRBV4-2 and TRBJ2-2, with 9 bases fitting TRBD2. The CDR3 extends over 17 amino acids. The germline V gene encodes CDR1 LGHNA and CDR2 YNFKEQ. V lost 2 bases to trimming and J lost 7 bases; unmatched junction nucleotides: 11. The chain's CDR3 is CASSQLAGIERGGELFF. The CDR3 coding sequence is TGTGCCAGCAGCCAACTAGCGGGGATCGAACGTGGCGGGGAGCTGTTTTTT.

The chain carries TRBV7-3 and TRBJ2-2; D call uncertain. The CDR3 spans 16 residues. Germline CDR1 reads SGHTA; CDR2 reads FQGTGA. Trimming left V 5 bases short and J 0 bases short, with 13 bases between. The CDR3 DNA sequence: TGTGCCAGCAGCCAACAAGTTCCAGCGAACACCGGGGAGCTGTTTTTT. Translated, it gives CASSQQVPANTGELFF. Together with reference TRBV7-3 and TRBJ2-2, the CDR3 gives the full variable domain: GAGVSQTPSNKVTEKGKYVELRCDPISGHTALYWYRQSLGQGPEFLIYFQGTGAADDSGLPNDRFFAVRPEGSVSTLKIQRTERGDSAVYLCASSQQVPANTGELFFGEGSRLTVL.

The rearrangement uses TRBV27 and TRBJ1-3; D remains unclear. The germline V gene encodes CDR1 MNHEY and CDR2 SMNVEV (reference sequence). This CDR3 has 13 residues. Deletions cut 6 bases from V and 8 bases from J, with 14 bases between. CDR3 loop: CASREGGRDTIYF. The DNA of the CDR3 is TGTGCCAGCAGAGAGGGAGGTAGGGACACCATATATTTT.